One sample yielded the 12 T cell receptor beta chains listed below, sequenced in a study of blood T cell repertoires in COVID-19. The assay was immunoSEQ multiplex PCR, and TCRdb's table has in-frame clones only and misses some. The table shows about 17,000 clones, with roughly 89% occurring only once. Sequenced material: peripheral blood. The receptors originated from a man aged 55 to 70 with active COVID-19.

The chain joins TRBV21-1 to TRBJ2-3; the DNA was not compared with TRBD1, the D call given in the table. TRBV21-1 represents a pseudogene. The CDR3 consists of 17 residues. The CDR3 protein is CASSKSFGTKSTDTQYF. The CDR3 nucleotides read TGTGCCAGCAGCAAATCCTTCGGGACAAAGAGCACAGATACGCAGTATTTT.

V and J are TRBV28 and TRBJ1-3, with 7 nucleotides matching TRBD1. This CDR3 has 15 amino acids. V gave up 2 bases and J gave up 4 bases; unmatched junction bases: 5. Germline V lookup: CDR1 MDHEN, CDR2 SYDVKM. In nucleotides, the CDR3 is TGTGCCAGCAGTTTAGAGGGGGCAGGGGGAAACACCATATATTTT. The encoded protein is CASSLEGAGGNTIYF.

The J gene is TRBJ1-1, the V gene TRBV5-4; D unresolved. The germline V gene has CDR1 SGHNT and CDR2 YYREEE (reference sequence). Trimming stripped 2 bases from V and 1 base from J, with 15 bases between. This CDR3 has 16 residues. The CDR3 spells CASSFGPLPRNTEAFF. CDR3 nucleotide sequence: TGTGCCAGCAGCTTTGGCCCCCTCCCCCGGAACACTGAAGCTTTCTTT.

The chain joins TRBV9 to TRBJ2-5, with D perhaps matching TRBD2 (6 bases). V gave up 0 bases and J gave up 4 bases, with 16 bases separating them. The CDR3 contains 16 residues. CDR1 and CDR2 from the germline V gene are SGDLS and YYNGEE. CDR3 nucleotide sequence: TGTGCCAGCAGCGTAGATCCAGGGAGGCGAGTAGAGACCCAGTACTTC. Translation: CASSVDPGRRVETQYF.

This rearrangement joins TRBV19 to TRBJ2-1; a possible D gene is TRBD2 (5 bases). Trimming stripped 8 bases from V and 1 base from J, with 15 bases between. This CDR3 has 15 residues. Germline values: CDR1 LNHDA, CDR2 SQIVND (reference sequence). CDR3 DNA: TGTGCCAGTGGAGTCGAGGGCCCTTCCTACAATGAGCAGTTCTTC. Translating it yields CASGVEGPSYNEQFF.

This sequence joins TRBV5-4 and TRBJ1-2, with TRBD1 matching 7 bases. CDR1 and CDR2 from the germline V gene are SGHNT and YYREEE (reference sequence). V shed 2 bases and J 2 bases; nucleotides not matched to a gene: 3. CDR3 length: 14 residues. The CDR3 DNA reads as TGTGCCAGCAGCTTTAGGGGGCAGAACTATGGCTACACCTTC. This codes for CASSFRGQNYGYTF. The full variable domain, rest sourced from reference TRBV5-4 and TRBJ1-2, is ETGVTQSPTHLIKTRGQQVTLRCSSQSGHNTVSWYQQALGQGPQFIFQYYREEENGRGNFPPRFSGLQFPNYSSELNVNALELDDSALYLCASSFRGQNYGYTFGSGTRLTVV.

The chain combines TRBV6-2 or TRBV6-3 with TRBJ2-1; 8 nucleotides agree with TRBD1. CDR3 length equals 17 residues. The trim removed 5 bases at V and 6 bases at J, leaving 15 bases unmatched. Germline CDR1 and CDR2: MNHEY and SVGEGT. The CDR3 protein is CASSHRWRTGRTNEQFF. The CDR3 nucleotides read TGTGCCAGCAGTCACCGATGGAGGACAGGGAGGACCAATGAGCAGTTCTTC.

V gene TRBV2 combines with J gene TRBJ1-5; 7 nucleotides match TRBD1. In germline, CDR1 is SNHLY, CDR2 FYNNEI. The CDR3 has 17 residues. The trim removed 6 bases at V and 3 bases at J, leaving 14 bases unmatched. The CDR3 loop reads CASSGIRGRRYNQPQHF. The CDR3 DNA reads TGTGCCAGCAGCGGCATCAGGGGGAGAAGGTACAATCAGCCCCAGCATTTT.

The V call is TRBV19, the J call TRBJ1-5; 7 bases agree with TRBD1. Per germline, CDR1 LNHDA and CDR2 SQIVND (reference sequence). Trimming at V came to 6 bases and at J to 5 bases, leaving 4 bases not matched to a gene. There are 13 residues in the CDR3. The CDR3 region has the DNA TGTGCCAGTAGGACAGGGCGGGATCAGCCCCAGCATTTT. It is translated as CASRTGRDQPQHF.

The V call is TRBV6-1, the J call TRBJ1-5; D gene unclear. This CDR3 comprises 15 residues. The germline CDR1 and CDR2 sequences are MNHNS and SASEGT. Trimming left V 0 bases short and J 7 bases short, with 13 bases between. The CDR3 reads CASSEALGSGQPQHF. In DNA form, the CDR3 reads TGTGCCAGCAGTGAAGCCCTTGGGTCGGGACAGCCCCAGCATTTT.

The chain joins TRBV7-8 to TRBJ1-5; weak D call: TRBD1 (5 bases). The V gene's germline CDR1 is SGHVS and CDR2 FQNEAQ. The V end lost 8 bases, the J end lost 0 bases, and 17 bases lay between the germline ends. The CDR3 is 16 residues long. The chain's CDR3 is CASSERRTLSNQPQHF. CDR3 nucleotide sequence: TGTGCCAGCTCGGAAAGGCGGACACTTAGCAATCAGCCCCAGCATTTT.

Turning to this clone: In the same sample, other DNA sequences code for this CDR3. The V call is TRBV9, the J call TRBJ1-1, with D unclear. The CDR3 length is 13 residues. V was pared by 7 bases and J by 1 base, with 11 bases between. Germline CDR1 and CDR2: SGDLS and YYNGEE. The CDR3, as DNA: TGTGCCAGCTCACCGACGGGGAACACTGAAGCTTTCTTT. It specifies CASSPTGNTEAFF.